The T cell receptor (beta chain) described here comes from a study of cytomegalovirus exposure and HLA in healthy donors. Findings of the study overall: Analysis performed later showed TCR beta chains linked to HLA being more clonally expanded than equally common others.

This CDR3 has 13 residues. The germline V gene encodes CDR1 SGHRS and CDR2 YFSETQ. The junction had 5 bases not matched to a gene; V was cut back by 7 bases and J by 4 bases. 60 Vbeta and 13 Jbeta primers were used in PCR. As originally analysed: An analysis that came later counted approximately 76 million unique TCR beta chains, approximately 9.9 million shared. The assay was immunoSEQ multiplex PCR, and TCRdb's table has in-frame clones only and misses some. Clone size and the V and J calls come from that table; the DNA yielded D and trimming. This sample has 70,000 to 95,000 clones; over 75% occur once, and the top ten carry approximately 2%. This clone was observed a few times. Antigen unknown.

The source material was PBMCs. This receptor was obtained from a man aged 18 to 30 in good health and CMV-seronegative. The chain combines TRBV5-1 with TRBJ2-5; 9 bases are shared with TRBD1. CDR3 amino acids: CASGTGSVETQYF. In DNA form, the CDR3 reads TGCGCCAGCGGGACAGGGAGCGTAGAGACCCAGTACTTC.